One and the same sample provided the 32 T cell receptor beta chains below, sequenced in a study of response to subunit inactivated influenza vaccine. TCRdb re-analysed the RT-PCR reads in MiXCR, keeping a single row per CDR3 protein. The sample records about 480,000 distinct CDR3 sequences, approximately 24% being singletons. The input for sequencing was CD4+ T cells sorted from PBMCs, taken 5 days after vaccination. These receptors were obtained from a man aged 50-60 years who received an inactivated influenza vaccine.

This clonotype came up a few times. The chain is built from TRBV5-1 and TRBJ2-5, with a weak D call TRBD1 (6 bases). Trimming pared 1 base from V and 4 bases from J, leaving 14 bases between. This CDR3 is 15 amino acids long. CDR1 is SGHRS and CDR2 is YFSETQ in the germline V gene. CDR3 amino acids: CASSLPGHQGETQYF. The CDR3 DNA reads as TGCGCCAGCAGCTTGCCGGGACACCAGGGAGAGACCCAGTACTTC. Looking up the rest from reference TRBV5-1 and TRBJ2-5 gives the full variable domain: KAGVTQTPRYLIKTRGQQVTLSCSPISGHRSVSWYQQTPGQGLQFLFEYFSETQRNKGNFPGRFSGRQFSNSRSEMNVSTLELGDSALYLCASSLPGHQGETQYFGPGTRLLVL.

This chain joins TRBV18 and TRBJ1-6; TRBD1 aligns across 7 bases. V lost 3 bases, J lost 9 bases, and 8 bases stayed unmatched. The CDR3 sequence is 15 residues long. Germline CDR1 is KGHSH and CDR2 is LQKENI. The DNA of the CDR3 is TGTGCCAGCTCACCGAGACAGGGCCTTGGTTCACCCCTCCACTTT. Protein: CASSPRQGLGSPLHF.

The rearrangement joins TRBV18 to TRBJ1-2; 8 nucleotides match TRBD1. From germline, CDR1 is KGHSH and CDR2 LQKENI. This CDR3 is 16 amino acids long. J lost 3 bases, V lost 4 bases, and 10 bases had no gene match. Here the CDR3 DNA reads TGTGCCAGCTCACGGACGCAGGGGGCTTTAGACTATGGCTACACCTTC. Translated, it gives CASSRTQGALDYGYTF.

In the case of this clonotype: A junction boundary mismatches the germline segment, possibly from a read error. This chain links TRBV10-3 with TRBJ2-7, with unresolved D. Looked up from germline, CDR1 is ENHRY and CDR2 is SYGVKD. The CDR3 is 13 amino acids. The chain's CDR3 is CATSEYSGYEQYF. The CDR3 nucleotides read TGTGCCACCAGTGAGTATTCGGGCTACGAGCAGTACTTC.

The chain employs TRBV4-3 and TRBJ1-5; D remains ambiguous. Germline CDR1 reads LGHNA; CDR2 reads YSLEER. Trimming pared 0 bases from V and 2 bases from J, leaving 8 bases between. The CDR3 runs to 15 residues. The chain's CDR3 is CASSQDQSRNQPQHF. The CDR3 nucleotides read TGCGCCAGCAGCCAAGATCAGTCCCGCAATCAGCCCCAGCATTTT.

The chain couples TRBV6-1 to TRBJ2-6; a weak D match, TRBD1 (6 bases). Germline-derived CDR1 and CDR2 are MNHNS and SASEGT. Trimming pared 6 bases from V and 3 bases from J, leaving 9 bases between. The CDR3 is made up of 14 amino acids. Here the CDR3 DNA reads TGTGCCAGCAGAGGGGGATATGGGGCCAACGTCCTGACTTTC. It specifies CASRGGYGANVLTF.

This chain connects TRBV29-1 to TRBJ1-1, with 8 bases that match TRBD1. Trimming cost V 7 bases and J 1 base; bases outside gene matches: 5. The CDR3 sequence is 13 residues long. Germline CDR1 reads SQVTM; CDR2 reads ANQGSEA. The CDR3 nucleotides read TGCAGCGGCGCGGGACAGGCGAACACTGAAGCTTTCTTT. This codes for CSGAGQANTEAFF.

The genes are TRBV12-3 or TRBV12-4 and TRBJ1-2, with D tentatively TRBD1 (5 bases). This CDR3 has 13 residues. Trimming cost V 1 base and J 6 bases, with 9 bases left between them. CDR3 bases: TGTGCCAGCAGTTTAGAGGGGAGACATGGCTACACCTTC. It translates to CASSLEGRHGYTF.

CDR3 DNA: TGCAGTGCTAGAGATGCGGGACGGGGCCAGCCCCAGCATTTT. This encodes CSARDAGRGQPQHF. V is TRBV20-1 and J is TRBJ1-5, with D possibly TRBD1 on 5 matching bases. Trimming pared 0 bases from V and 7 bases from J, leaving 13 bases between. The CDR3 runs 14 residues. Looked up from germline, CDR1 is DFQATT and CDR2 is SNEGSKA (reference sequence).

This chain uses TRBV14 with TRBJ2-7; TRBD1 matches 10 bases. Germline V gene lookup returns CDR1 SGHDN and CDR2 FVKESK. The CDR3 totals 15 residues. Trimming cost V 3 bases and J 2 bases; bases outside gene matches: 4. CDR3 protein: CASSHGQGGTYEQYF. In DNA form, the CDR3 reads TGTGCCAGCAGCCACGGACAGGGGGGTACCTACGAGCAGTACTTC.

This clonotype was picked up a small number of times. This chain connects TRBV5-1 to TRBJ1-6, with D possibly being TRBD1 (5 bases). Deletions cut 4 bases from V and 8 bases from J, with 13 bases between. Germline CDR1 is SGHRS and CDR2 is YFSETQ. This CDR3 has 14 amino acids. In nucleotides, the CDR3 is TGCGCCAGCAGCAACCGGGACGGAGATTCACCCCTCCACTTT. This sequence encodes CASSNRDGDSPLHF.

The chain uses TRBV21-1 and TRBJ2-7; TRBD1, as called in the table, went unchecked against the DNA. TRBV21-1 counts as a pseudogene. CDR3 length: 11 residues. CDR3 protein: CIQGQTYEQYF. As DNA, the CDR3 is TGTATACAGGGGCAAACCTACGAGCAGTACTTC.

At least ten counts were recorded for this clonotype. One end of the junction does not line up with germline, which may come from a read error. The chain links TRBV5-1 to TRBJ2-3; 8 bases match TRBD2. The CDR3 is 14 amino acids. CDR1 SGHRS and CDR2 YFSETQ come from the germline V gene. The DNA for the CDR3 is TGTGCCAGCAGTTCTAGCGGGCGCACAGATACGCAGTATTTT. Amino acids: CASSSSGRTDTQYF.

V gene TRBV14 combines with J gene TRBJ2-5; no reliable D call. The V gene lost 4 bases and the J gene lost 2 bases, with 11 bases spanning the gap. Germline CDR1 is SGHDN and CDR2 is FVKESK. The CDR3 length is 14 residues. The CDR3 sequence: CASSRSVRQETQYF. The CDR3, as DNA: TGTGCCAGCAGCCGTTCCGTTCGGCAAGAGACCCAGTACTTC.

The chain recombines TRBV12-3 or TRBV12-4 with TRBJ1-4; TRBD1 matches 8 bases. This CDR3 is built from 13 residues. Trimming cost V 5 bases and J 12 bases; bases outside gene matches: 8. CDR3 region: CASSRQGKAELFF. CDR3 bases: TGTGCCAGCAGTCGACAGGGGAAGGCAGAACTGTTTTTT.

V usage is TRBV5-1 and J usage is TRBJ1-2; D is undetermined. Germline CDR1 reads SGHRS; CDR2 reads YFSETQ. V was pared by 0 bases and J by 3 bases, with 12 bases between. The CDR3 sequence is 15 residues long. In DNA form, the CDR3 reads TGCGCCAGCAGCTTGGTCGGCGGTCCTCACTATGGCTACACCTTC. It specifies CASSLVGGPHYGYTF.

This clonotype was picked up a small number of times. The V and J genes are TRBV3-1 and TRBJ1-1; D is unclear. Germline V CDR1 and CDR2: LGHDT, YNNKEL (reference sequence). The CDR3 runs to 12 residues. The V and J ends lost 1 base and 8 bases respectively, with 8 bases between them. The CDR3 is CASSQVAGEAFF. The DNA for the CDR3 is TGTGCCAGCAGCCAAGTTGCAGGAGAAGCTTTCTTT.

The chain is built from TRBV7-2 and TRBJ1-2, with 7 bases lining up with TRBD1. The germline V gene encodes CDR1 SGHTA and CDR2 FQGNSA. The CDR3 runs to 16 residues. With 2 bases clipped from V and 4 bases from J, the junction kept 10 bases outside the gene matches. CDR3 protein: CASSLLQGGGGYGYTF. The CDR3 region has the DNA TGTGCCAGCAGCTTACTACAGGGAGGGGGCGGCTATGGCTACACCTTC.

The chain recombines TRBV7-9 with TRBJ1-1, with TRBD1 identical over 10 bases. Looked up from germline, CDR1 is SEHNR and CDR2 is FQNEAQ (reference sequence). With V trimmed by 5 bases and J by 4 bases, 7 bases remained unmatched. This CDR3 region has 15 residues. The CDR3 loop is CASSPRDRGSTEAFF. The CDR3 DNA is TGTGCCAGCAGCCCGCGGGACAGGGGAAGCACTGAAGCTTTCTTT.

The chain joins TRBV20-1 to TRBJ2-7; 7 bases agree with TRBD2. Germline loops: CDR1 DFQATT, CDR2 SNEGSKA (reference sequence). The ends lost 4 bases at V and 2 bases at J; junction bases unmatched: 8. The CDR3 covers 14 residues. The CDR3 reads CSAIIPGGTYEQYF. CDR3 DNA: TGCAGTGCTATTATTCCGGGAGGCACCTACGAGCAGTACTTC.

This sequence joins TRBV12-3 or TRBV12-4 and TRBJ2-7; D perhaps matches TRBD1 (6 bases). The CDR3 extends over 13 amino acids. Trimming cost V 6 bases and J 6 bases, with 15 bases left between them. The CDR3 loop is CASRTGFYTEQYF. The CDR3 nucleotides read TGTGCCAGCAGAACAGGGTTTTACACCGAGCAGTACTTC.

This chain joins TRBV20-1 and TRBJ1-5; D is uncertain. There are 16 residues in the CDR3. Trimming took off 0 bases at V and 0 bases at J, with 12 bases between the two ends. Germline CDR1 and CDR2: DFQATT and SNEGSKA (reference sequence). In DNA, the CDR3 is TGCAGTGCTAGAGATCGAAGATCCTATAGCAATCAGCCCCAGCATTTT. Its translation: CSARDRRSYSNQPQHF.

V usage is TRBV20-1 and J usage is TRBJ2-3; weak D call: TRBD2 (6 bases). The CDR3 sequence is 15 residues long. Germline V gene lookup returns CDR1 DFQATT and CDR2 SNEGSKA (reference sequence). V gave up 8 bases and J gave up 2 bases, with 20 bases separating them. The CDR3 sequence is CSLFRDSGATDTQYF. CDR3 coding DNA: TGCAGTCTATTTAGGGATAGCGGAGCCACAGATACGCAGTATTTT.

There are a few counts of this clonotype. The chain links TRBV9 to TRBJ2-1; either TRBD1 or TRBD2 may supply D (5 bases each). Germline V gives CDR1 SGDLS, CDR2 YYNGEE. This CDR3 is built from 13 residues. Trimming took 2 bases from V and 8 from J, leaving 11 bases between them. The chain's CDR3 is CASSVVGTDEQFF. CDR3 coding DNA: TGTGCCAGCAGCGTGGTGGGGACGGATGAGCAGTTCTTC.

The gene calls are TRBV4-3 and TRBJ1-4; 8 bases agree with TRBD1. The V and J ends lost 1 base and 6 bases, in that order; junction bases with no gene match: 1. The CDR3 length is 14 residues. Germline V lookup: CDR1 LGHNA, CDR2 YSLEER. The CDR3 reads CASSQGQGYEKLFF. DNA of the CDR3: TGCGCCAGCAGCCAAGGACAGGGGTATGAAAAACTGTTTTTT.

This clonotype was seen a handful of times. The chain employs TRBV6-5 and TRBJ2-1, with TRBD2 identical over 10 bases. The J segment lost 7 bases and the V segment lost 4 bases, leaving 16 bases of the junction unmatched. CDR1 and CDR2 from the germline V gene are MNHEY and SVGAGI. The CDR3 contains 18 residues. The CDR3: CASSSSRLAGKTWNEQFF. For the CDR3, the DNA is TGTGCCAGCAGTTCCTCCCGACTAGCGGGTAAAACGTGGAATGAGCAGTTCTTC.

This clonotype was picked up a small number of times. The rearrangement joins TRBV5-1 to TRBJ2-3, with TRBD2 matching 10 bases. The junction had 7 bases not matched to a gene; V was cut back by 1 base and J by 2 bases. Germline V gives CDR1 SGHRS, CDR2 YFSETQ. The CDR3 has 17 amino acids. CDR3 sequence: CASSLSTSGDLTDTQYF. CDR3 bases: TGCGCCAGCAGCTTGAGCACTAGCGGGGACCTCACAGATACGCAGTATTTT.

There are many counts of this clonotype. The gene calls are TRBV12-3 or TRBV12-4 and TRBJ1-2, with D possibly matching TRBD1 (5 bases). CDR3 length: 13 residues. V was pared by 1 base and J by 4 bases, with 7 bases between. CDR3: CASSLGGVYGYTF. The CDR3 DNA reads as TGTGCCAGCAGTTTAGGGGGCGTCTATGGCTACACCTTC.

The V and J genes are TRBV6-5 and TRBJ2-5, with no clear D. From germline, CDR1 is MNHEY and CDR2 SVGAGI. The V and J ends lost 0 bases and 3 bases respectively, with 8 bases between them. The CDR3 contains 14 residues. In DNA form, the CDR3 reads TGTGCCAGCAGTTACTCGCCAGGCAAAGAGACCCAGTACTTC. It is translated as CASSYSPGKETQYF.

This chain connects TRBV11-2 to TRBJ2-6, with TRBD2 matching 13 bases. Germline V lookup: CDR1 SGHAT, CDR2 FQNNGV. The CDR3 consists of 21 residues. Germline trimming cut 3 bases from V and 3 bases from J; bases unmatched to any gene: 14. The CDR3 coding sequence is TGTGCCAGCAGCTTCCCGGGACTAGCGGGAAGAAGCTCTGTTGGGGCCAACGTCCTGACTTTC. The encoded protein is CASSFPGLAGRSSVGANVLTF.

This clonotype was seen at least ten times. This chain joins TRBV6-2 or TRBV6-3 and TRBJ1-5, with D possibly matching TRBD1 (6 bases). V was pared by 10 bases and J by 3 bases, with 13 bases between. In germline, CDR1 is MNHEY, CDR2 SVGEGT. The CDR3 has 13 residues. CDR3 in DNA: TGTGCCACCTCGGACAGCTTCAATCAGCCCCAGCATTTT. It translates to CATSDSFNQPQHF.

There are a few counts of this clonotype. The genes are TRBV20-1 and TRBJ2-3; 10 bases are shared with TRBD2. Trimming took 3 bases from V and 1 from J; bases not matched to a gene: 10. The germline V gene has CDR1 DFQATT and CDR2 SNEGSKA (reference sequence). CDR3 length: 17 amino acids. In DNA form, the CDR3 reads TGCAGTGCTAGTCAACTAGCGGGAATAGGGCGCACAGATACGCAGTATTTT. Translation: CSASQLAGIGRTDTQYF.